One sample yielded the 32 T cell receptor beta chains listed below, sequenced in a study of CXCR3-negative and CXCR3-positive naive CD8 T cells. Notes on the study in general: Greater hydrophobicity was found in TRB CDR3s of CXCR3-positive naive cells than of CXCR3-negative naive cells.

The antigens these receptors bind are not known. UMI-labeled TRB cDNA libraries were prepared by 5' RACE. For each CDR3 protein, TCRdb gives one entry from its re-call of the 5' RACE reads, without DNA. The table lists about 130,000 distinct CDR3 sequences. The source material was naive CXCR3+ CD8+ T cells from blood. Subset in this sample: CD45RO-CCR7+CD27+CD95- naive CD8+ T cells expressing CXCR3 (TNR3+). Receptor source: a human donor in good health. Some clones in this sample may be carry-over from other donors' samples.

The chain is built from TRBV5-6 and TRBJ1-5; without DNA, the TCRdb call of TRBD1 cannot be checked. This CDR3 region has 18 residues. The germline V gene encodes CDR1 SGHDT and CDR2 YYEEEE. The CDR3 loop is CASSLYMGQGVSNQPQHF.

This chain joins TRBV4-1 and TRBJ2-5. Germline CDR1 reads MGHRA; CDR2 reads YSYEKL. The CDR3 consists of 15 residues. CDR3 loop: CASSQDLGYQETQYF.

This chain connects TRBV28 to TRBJ2-7; TCRdb designates TRBD2, a call that cannot be tested without DNA. This CDR3 has 12 residues. CDR1 MDHEN and CDR2 SYDVKM come from the germline V gene. CDR3 sequence: CASSFWGEEQYF.

The chain uses TRBV5-1 and TRBJ2-1. This CDR3 has 14 amino acids. CDR1 SGHRS and CDR2 YFSETQ come from the germline V gene. The CDR3 sequence is CASNSAYTYNEQFF.

The rearrangement uses TRBV5-4 and TRBJ2-5; absent DNA, TCRdb's TRBD1 call cannot be checked. The CDR3 consists of 14 residues. Germline V gene data show CDR1 as SGHNT and CDR2 as YYREEE (reference sequence). The CDR3 is CASRPITGQETQYF.

The rearrangement links TRBV12-3 or TRBV12-4 to TRBJ2-7; the TCRdb D gene call, TRBD2, has no DNA to confirm it. The CDR3 has 15 residues. CDR3 loop: CASSATGTDFYEQYF.

The chain joins TRBV5-1 to TRBJ2-7; TCRdb selects TRBD1, and the lack of DNA leaves this call unchecked. The germline V gene has CDR1 SGHRS and CDR2 YFSETQ. CDR3 size: 15 residues. The CDR3 spells CASSPGQGAGYEQYF.

The J gene is TRBJ2-7, the V gene TRBV19; TCRdb selects TRBD2, and the lack of DNA leaves this call unchecked. CDR3 length: 14 residues. The germline V gene encodes CDR1 LNHDA and CDR2 SQIVND (reference sequence). The CDR3 region is CASSPSGISYEQYF. Drawing the rest from reference TRBV19 and TRBJ2-7, the complete variable domain is DGGITQSPKYLFRKEGQNVTLSCEQNLNHDAMYWYRQDPGQGLRLIYYSQIVNDFQKGDIAEGYSVSREKKESFPLTVTSAQKNPTAFYLCASSPSGISYEQYFGPGTRLTVT.

This chain connects TRBV4-1 to TRBJ2-4; TCRdb's assignment of TRBD2 cannot be checked, as there is no DNA. The CDR3 contains 17 residues. CDR1 is MGHRA, CDR2 YSYEKL, per germline. CDR3 protein: CASSHPLAGVVKNIQYF.

The J gene is TRBJ2-7, the V gene TRBV28; the D call of TRBD1 rests on TCRdb alone, since no DNA is present to check it. There are 12 residues in the CDR3. The V gene's germline CDR1 is MDHEN and CDR2 SYDVKM. The CDR3 is CASRGDRDEQYF.

The V call is TRBV12-3 or TRBV12-4, the J call TRBJ2-1; TCRdb selects TRBD1, and the lack of DNA leaves this call unchecked. There are 15 residues in the CDR3. The CDR3 is CASSLLGQGYNEQFF.

This chain joins TRBV6-5 and TRBJ2-5; TCRdb gives TRBD2 as the D gene, but with no DNA this cannot be confirmed. The CDR3 runs 13 residues. CDR1 is MNHEY, CDR2 SVGAGI, per germline. The CDR3 reads CASSVSGSSTQYF.

The chain links TRBV4-3 to TRBJ1-1. This CDR3 region has 16 residues. The germline CDR1 and CDR2 sequences are LGHNA and YSLEER. This chain's CDR3 is CASSQDRQDFIAEAFF.

This chain joins TRBV9 and TRBJ2-5; without DNA, the TCRdb call of TRBD1 cannot be checked. This CDR3 spans 16 amino acids. From germline, CDR1 is SGDLS and CDR2 YYNGEE. CDR3 loop: CASSVGNGGRTETQYF.

The chain employs TRBV15 and TRBJ2-5; the TCRdb D gene call, TRBD1, has no DNA to confirm it. Germline CDR1 is LNHNV and CDR2 is YYDKDF (reference sequence). This CDR3 is 13 amino acids long. The CDR3 protein is CATSPGGAKTQYF.

The genes are TRBV7-9 and TRBJ2-2; TCRdb indicates TRBD1, and absent DNA this call remains unverified. This CDR3 is built from 14 residues. CDR1 SEHNR and CDR2 FQNEAQ come from the germline V gene (reference sequence). The CDR3 loop reads CASSSVSLTGELFF.

The rearrangement uses TRBV7-9 and TRBJ1-1. CDR1 is SEHNR and CDR2 is FQNEAQ in the germline V gene (reference sequence). This CDR3 has 11 residues. This CDR3 reads CASSSSPEAFF.

The chain couples TRBV25-1 to TRBJ1-2; TCRdb's assignment of TRBD1 cannot be checked, as there is no DNA. Germline values: CDR1 MGHDK, CDR2 SYGVNS. This CDR3 contains 15 residues. CDR3 sequence: CASSEGDREIYGYTF.

This rearrangement joins TRBV20-1 to TRBJ2-3; TCRdb's D call of TRBD2 is untestable without DNA. CDR3 size: 18 residues. Germline assignment: CDR1 DFQATT and CDR2 SNEGSKA (reference sequence). The chain's CDR3 is CSARDSIAGGLGTDTQYF.

The CDR3 is CASSQTGTQRNEQFF. The chain is built from TRBV7-6 and TRBJ2-1; TCRdb designates TRBD2, a call that cannot be tested without DNA. The V gene's germline CDR1 is SGHVS and CDR2 FNYEAQ. This CDR3 is built from 15 residues.

The chain employs TRBV6-5 and TRBJ2-1; the D call from TCRdb, TRBD2, cannot be confirmed without DNA. Germline V CDR1 and CDR2: MNHEY, SVGAGI. The CDR3 runs 16 residues. CDR3 protein: CASSPSSSGYYNEQFF.

This chain connects TRBV5-1 to TRBJ1-4; the D call of TRBD1 rests on TCRdb alone, since no DNA is present to check it. This CDR3 has 14 residues. Germline V gene lookup returns CDR1 SGHRS and CDR2 YFSETQ. The chain's CDR3 is CASSLRDRVEKLFF.

J is TRBJ2-2 and V is TRBV7-7; with no DNA, the TCRdb D assignment of TRBD2 cannot be verified. Germline loops: CDR1 SSHAT, CDR2 FNYEAQ (reference sequence). The CDR3 length is 16 residues. CDR3 protein: CASSPRATENTGELFF.

The genes are TRBV7-9 and TRBJ2-5. Germline lookup yields CDR1 SEHNR and CDR2 FQNEAQ (reference sequence). CDR3 length: 14 amino acids. This chain's CDR3 is CASSPSEPQETQYF.

The rearrangement joins TRBV4-3 to TRBJ2-5; without DNA, the TCRdb call of TRBD1 cannot be checked. Germline V gene lookup returns CDR1 LGHNA and CDR2 YSLEER. The CDR3 consists of 16 residues. The CDR3: CASSQQLRDSGETQYF.

The CDR3: CASSQDWRAYNEQFF. The rearrangement links TRBV4-2 to TRBJ2-1; TCRdb selects TRBD2, and the lack of DNA leaves this call unchecked. Per the germline V gene, CDR1 is LGHNA and CDR2 is YNFKEQ. The CDR3 consists of 15 residues.

This chain links TRBV28 with TRBJ2-7; the TCRdb call, TRBD1, lacks DNA for checking. CDR1 MDHEN and CDR2 SYDVKM come from the germline V gene. This CDR3 comprises 14 residues. The CDR3 here is CASSLDRGLYEQYF.

The chain has TRBV11-1 and TRBJ2-7; the TCRdb call, TRBD1, lacks DNA for checking. CDR1 is SGHAT, CDR2 FQDESV, per germline (reference sequence). The length of the CDR3 is 14 residues. CDR3 sequence reads: CASSWTGPVDEQYF. Looking up the rest from reference TRBV11-1 and TRBJ2-7 gives the full variable domain: EAEVAQSPRYKITEKSQAVAFWCDPISGHATLYWYRQILGQGPELLVQFQDESVVDDSQLPKDRFSAERLKGVDSTLKIQPAELGDSAMYLCASSWTGPVDEQYFGPGTRLTVT.

The gene calls are TRBV5-1 and TRBJ2-7; as DNA is missing, the TRBD2 call by TCRdb cannot be tested. The CDR3 length is 18 residues. CDR1 is SGHRS and CDR2 is YFSETQ in the germline V gene. The CDR3 loop is CASSLDPSGGDLPYEQYF.

This chain joins TRBV18 and TRBJ2-1. CDR3 length: 13 amino acids. CDR1 and CDR2 from the germline V gene are KGHSH and LQKENI. This chain's CDR3 is CASSPWTGNEQFF.

The rearrangement links TRBV12-3 or TRBV12-4 to TRBJ2-7; TCRdb's assignment of TRBD1 cannot be checked, as there is no DNA. This CDR3 contains 15 residues. CDR3 protein: CASSLAGQGVYEQYF.

The chain carries TRBV5-5 and TRBJ2-7; as DNA is missing, the TRBD2 call by TCRdb cannot be tested. Germline-derived CDR1 and CDR2 are SGHKS and YYEKEE (reference sequence). The CDR3 contains 14 residues. CDR3 protein: CASSLASGSYEQYF.